Below, 26 T cell receptor beta chains from the same sample are listed, as sequenced in a study of T-cell reconstitution after alpha-beta-depleted transplantation in children. The TCRbeta library incorporated unique molecular identifiers. TCRdb independently ran MiXCR on the PCR reads; one entry per CDR3 protein. The sample shows 580,000 or so distinct CDR3 sequences, 23% of them seen only once. The sample here was PBMCs, mostly from graft donor cells, taken 360 days after TCRalphabeta/CD19-depleted stem cell transplant. The receptor source for this set is a boy under two years old who had a stem cell transplant for acute myeloid leukemia, so the T cells may come from the graft donor.

This clonotype was seen only a few times. This rearrangement joins TRBV20-1 to TRBJ2-7; 7 bases align to TRBD2. V was clipped by 0 bases and J by 4 bases; unmatched bases: 9. Germline CDR1 reads DFQATT; CDR2 reads SNEGSKA (reference sequence). The CDR3 totals 15 residues. This CDR3 reads CSARDFSGRGYEQYF. The CDR3 coding sequence is TGCAGTGCTAGAGATTTTTCAGGGAGGGGATACGAGCAGTACTTC.

This clonotype was counted only a few times. This chain's CDR3 is CASSVGTPISNTGELFF. DNA for the CDR3: TGTGCCAGCAGTGTTGGGACTCCTATTTCGAACACCGGGGAGCTGTTTTTT. The chain is built from TRBV6-1 and TRBJ2-2, with D tentatively TRBD2 (6 bases). V lost 4 bases to trimming and J lost 0 bases, with 15 bases between them. The V gene's germline CDR1 is MNHNS and CDR2 SASEGT. The CDR3 has 17 residues.

This clonotype was detected only a few times. CDR3 coding DNA: TGCGCCAGCAGCCAAGGGACAGGCCAAGGAGCTTTCTTT. Translating it yields CASSQGTGQGAFF. V gene TRBV4-1 combines with J gene TRBJ1-1; 7 positions match TRBD1. V was pared by 1 base and J by 10 bases, with 6 bases of the junction left unmatched. The CDR3 is 13 residues long. Germline CDR1 is MGHRA and CDR2 is YSYEKL.

This clonotype was counted a few times. The chain has TRBV9 and TRBJ1-3, with D hard to call. V dropped 3 bases and J dropped 1 base, with 17 bases sitting between them. The CDR3 spans 17 residues. The V gene's germline CDR1 is SGDLS and CDR2 YYNGEE. In DNA, the CDR3 is TGTGCCAGCAGCGGCTCGGACCGACCAAAGTCTGGAAACACCATATATTTT. Protein: CASSGSDRPKSGNTIYF.

The genes are TRBV29-1 and TRBJ1-2; possible D gene TRBD1, 5 bases. The CDR3 extends over 13 amino acids. The V end lost 1 base, the J end lost 8 bases, and 14 bases lay between the germline ends. Germline CDR1 SQVTM, CDR2 ANQGSEA. The CDR3 here is CSVEVGRVSGYTF. CDR3 DNA sequence: TGCAGCGTTGAAGTGGGCAGGGTTAGCGGCTACACCTTC. Variable domain in full (rest from reference TRBV29-1 and TRBJ1-2): SAVISQKPSRDICQRGTSLTIQCQVDSQVTMMFWYRQQPGQSLTLIATANQGSEATYESGFVIDKFPISRPNLTFSTLTVSNMSPEDSSIYLCSVEVGRVSGYTFGSGTRLTVV.

The table lists this clonotype with many counts. The chain carries TRBV15 and TRBJ2-1; a possible D gene is TRBD1 (6 bases). Deletions cut 5 bases from V and 4 bases from J, with 21 bases between. Germline-derived CDR1 and CDR2 are LNHNV and YYDKDF (reference sequence). CDR3 size: 17 residues. CDR3 in amino acids: CATSFPTGTLTYNEQFF. CDR3 nucleotide sequence: TGTGCCACCAGCTTCCCCACCGGGACATTGACATACAATGAGCAGTTCTTC.

The chain recombines TRBV23-1 with TRBJ2-1, with TRBD1 matching 11 bases. TRBV23-1 is designated an ORF whose function remains uncertain. With V trimmed by 4 bases and J by 2 bases, 19 bases remained unmatched. The CDR3 extends over 21 amino acids. Here the CDR3 reads CASSPPRADRGRGTTYNEQFF. CDR3 nucleotides: TGCGCCAGCAGTCCCCCCCGTGCGGACAGGGGGCGCGGGACCACCTACAATGAGCAGTTCTTC.

The table lists this clonotype with many counts. The genes are TRBV24-1 and TRBJ2-7; 11 bases agree with TRBD1. This CDR3 region has 14 residues. Losses at the gene ends were 4 bases for V and 5 bases for J; bases not matched to a gene: 3. Germline V lookup: CDR1 KGHDR, CDR2 SFDVKD. The CDR3 DNA is TGTGCCACCAGTGAAGGACAGGGGGCGAACGAGCAGTACTTC. It yields the protein CATSEGQGANEQYF.

This rearrangement joins TRBV28 to TRBJ1-2; D perhaps matches TRBD1 (6 bases). Trimming shortened V by 4 bases and J by 4 bases, and 16 bases separated the two germline ends. This CDR3 spans 15 amino acids. Germline V gene lookup returns CDR1 MDHEN and CDR2 SYDVKM. CDR3 loop: CASSSRGGRTYGYTF. As DNA, the CDR3 is TGTGCCAGCAGTTCGAGAGGGGGACGGACCTATGGCTACACCTTC.

This clonotype came up a few times. The rearrangement links TRBV18 to TRBJ2-1; D is perhaps TRBD2 (5 bases). Germline V CDR1 and CDR2: KGHSH, LQKENI. The CDR3 length is 16 residues. Trimming pared 1 base from V and 5 bases from J, leaving 15 bases between. The CDR3 DNA reads TGTGCCAGCTCACCACTACCCGGGATAAATAACAATGAGCAGTTCTTC. Its protein is CASSPLPGINNNEQFF.

There are a few counts of this clonotype. This chain joins TRBV20-1 and TRBJ2-3; D may be TRBD2 (6 bases). CDR1 and CDR2 (germline): DFQATT, SNEGSKA (reference sequence). The CDR3 contains 16 residues. V was clipped by 4 bases and J by 2 bases, with 19 bases between them. The CDR3 spells CSATVGVSGLTDTQYF. The CDR3 DNA reads TGCAGTGCTACAGTGGGAGTTAGCGGACTCACAGATACGCAGTATTTT.

The chain couples TRBV29-1 to TRBJ2-5, with D perhaps matching TRBD1 (6 bases). The CDR3 contains 13 residues. The V gene lost 3 bases and the J gene lost 1 base, with 9 bases spanning the gap. Germline values: CDR1 SQVTM, CDR2 ANQGSEA. In DNA form, the CDR3 reads TGCAGCGTTGAGGTAGGGGGCCAAGAGACCCAGTACTTC. Protein product: CSVEVGGQETQYF.

About this clonotype itself: A much larger clone sits a single nucleotide away, making a read error possible. The chain couples TRBV6-1 to TRBJ1-1; 8 bases align to TRBD1. Trimming removed 6 bases from V and 1 base from J; junction bases left unmatched: 4. The germline V gene has CDR1 MNHNS and CDR2 SASEGT. The CDR3 has 14 residues. The DNA for the CDR3 is TGTGCCAGCAGCGAACAGGGGGGGAACACTGAAGCTTTCTTT. It is translated as CASSEQGGNTEAFF.

This clonotype showed up just a few times. The V and J genes are TRBV18 and TRBJ2-7; 9 nucleotides align to TRBD1. Germline trimming cut 3 bases from V and 2 bases from J; bases unmatched to any gene: 5. Germline assignment: CDR1 KGHSH and CDR2 LQKENI. The CDR3 has 15 amino acids. This CDR3 reads CASSPPGTGTYEQYF. DNA for the CDR3: TGTGCCAGCTCACCGCCCGGGACAGGGACCTACGAGCAGTACTTC.

Ten or more counts support this clonotype. The chain has TRBV7-3 and TRBJ2-5; 9 bases are a match to TRBD1. CDR1 SGHTA and CDR2 FQGTGA come from the germline V gene. The V and J ends lost 6 bases and 7 bases, in that order; junction bases with no gene match: 15. The length of the CDR3 is 16 residues. The CDR3 loop reads CASSRTGGQGTGTQYF. The CDR3 DNA reads TGTGCCAGCAGTAGAACGGGGGGACAGGGTACTGGGACCCAGTACTTC.

The genes are TRBV15 and TRBJ2-1; the match to TRBD1 covers 7 bases. Losses at the gene ends were 3 bases for V and 9 bases for J; bases not matched to a gene: 11. There are 15 residues in the CDR3. CDR1 and CDR2 from the germline V gene are LNHNV and YYDKDF (reference sequence). The CDR3 is CATSRKTGMVPEQFF. CDR3 DNA sequence: TGTGCCACCAGCAGGAAGACAGGGATGGTCCCTGAGCAGTTCTTC. The full variable domain, completed using reference TRBV15 and TRBJ2-1, is DAMVIQNPRYQVTQFGKPVTLSCSQTLNHNVMYWYQQKSSQAPKLLFHYYDKDFNNEADTPDNFQSRRPNTSFCFLDIRSPGLGDTAMYLCATSRKTGMVPEQFFGPGTRLTVL.

This clonotype has more than one count but fewer than ten. This rearrangement joins TRBV10-3 to TRBJ2-5; D perhaps matches TRBD2 (5 bases). V gave up 2 bases and J gave up 1 base, with 8 bases separating them. Germline CDR1 and CDR2: ENHRY and SYGVKD. The CDR3 runs to 14 residues. This CDR3 is CAISEPGVQETQYF. CDR3 DNA sequence: TGTGCCATCAGTGAGCCCGGGGTCCAAGAGACCCAGTACTTC.

The gene calls are TRBV21-1 and TRBJ2-7; TRBD1 is the table's D call, not checked against the DNA. TRBV21-1 is described as a pseudogene. The CDR3 spans 16 residues. The CDR3 here is CASSPPTRDRGHEQYV. The CDR3 bases are TGTGCCAGCAGCCCACCAACCCGGGACAGGGGACACGAGCAGTACGTC.

This clonotype has a handful of counts. This chain joins TRBV6-5 and TRBJ2-3, with TRBD1 as a possible D gene (6 bases). The CDR3 loop spans 14 amino acids. Per the germline V gene, CDR1 is MNHEY and CDR2 is SVGAGI. V shed 0 bases and J shed 7 bases, with 11 bases lying between them. The CDR3 DNA is TGTGCCAGCAGTTACTCGGGGACATCCCATACGCAGTATTTT. Translated, it gives CASSYSGTSHTQYF.

The chain couples TRBV6-5 to TRBJ2-2, with TRBD1 matching over 8 bases. With V trimmed by 0 bases and J by 5 bases, 5 bases remained unmatched. Germline loops: CDR1 MNHEY, CDR2 SVGAGI. The CDR3 sequence is 16 residues long. The CDR3 DNA reads TGTGCCAGCAGTTACTCGTGGACAGGGAAGACCGGGGAGCTGTTTTTT. It encodes CASSYSWTGKTGELFF.

This clonotype was observed many times. The chain couples TRBV5-4 to TRBJ2-3; unclear D gene. Germline V gives CDR1 SGHNT, CDR2 YYREEE (reference sequence). CDR3 length equals 14 residues. V was cut by 3 bases and J by 2 bases, with 10 bases left in between. The CDR3, as DNA: TGTGCCAGCAGCTACGGGCTACACACAGATACGCAGTATTTT. Its translation is CASSYGLHTDTQYF.

This clonotype has more than one count but fewer than ten. The V and J genes are TRBV19 and TRBJ2-3; 7 bases align to TRBD1. Losses at the gene ends were 8 bases for V and 2 bases for J; bases not matched to a gene: 7. Looked up from germline, CDR1 is LNHDA and CDR2 is SQIVND (reference sequence). The CDR3 is 14 amino acids. CDR3 region: CASDDRAFTDTQYF. The CDR3 DNA is TGTGCCAGTGATGACAGGGCTTTCACAGATACGCAGTATTTT.

The J gene is TRBJ2-7, the V gene TRBV20-1; 10 bases align to TRBD1. J was trimmed by 3 bases and V by 8 bases; bases with no gene match: 7. Germline assignment: CDR1 DFQATT and CDR2 SNEGSKA (reference sequence). This CDR3 region has 13 residues. The CDR3 here is CSSPGQGIYEQYV. The CDR3 coding sequence is TGCAGTTCACCGGGACAGGGGATCTACGAGCAGTACGTC.

This clonotype came up a few times. The junction and the germline gene differ at one end; a read error may be behind it. The J gene is TRBJ1-1, the V gene TRBV4-3; 10 nucleotides line up with TRBD1. CDR3 length: 13 amino acids. Germline CDR1 is LGHNA and CDR2 is YSLEER. Here the CDR3 DNA reads TGTGCCAGCAGCCAGGACAGGGGGACTGAAGCTTTCTTT. Encoded protein: CASSQDRGTEAFF.

This chain joins TRBV7-9 and TRBJ2-5; unclear D gene. This CDR3 spans 14 amino acids. CDR1 SEHNR and CDR2 FQNEAQ come from the germline V gene (reference sequence). Trimming shortened V by 5 bases and J by 5 bases, and 15 bases separated the two germline ends. CDR3 bases: TGTGCCAGCAGCACCGGAAAAGGTCGTGAGACCCAGTACTTC. Its protein product is CASSTGKGRETQYF.

This clonotype was counted a few times. The rearrangement uses TRBV12-3 or TRBV12-4 and TRBJ2-2; the D is unclear. CDR3 size: 12 residues. V lost 6 bases and J lost 8, with 10 bases in between. The CDR3 DNA sequence: TGTGCCAGCAGCACTCCTTTAGGGGAGCTGTTTTTT. Translating gives CASSTPLGELFF.